This TCR beta chain was obtained from a study of PD-L1 blockade in urothelial cancer. Study summary: The study started patients on atezolizumab at some point between 2014 and 2016, giving 1,200 mg intravenously every 3 weeks. Blood was evaluated 3 weeks (second dose) and 6 weeks after therapy began. Among blood samples, the median T cell count was some 140,000.

Germline-derived CDR1 and CDR2 are MGHDK and SYGVNS. There are 11 residues in the CDR3. V dropped 9 bases and J dropped 4 bases, with 9 bases sitting between them. Details on this clone: Its antigen remains unknown.

Clones were read by immunoSEQ multiplex PCR, and TCRdb kept only the in-frame ones, dropping some. The repertoire holds 35,000 to 50,000 clones, with around 82% as singletons. Broader study findings: Clonality of blood TCR below the median before treatment predicted better survival.

Time point described: pretreatment peripheral blood. The TCR was taken from a man aged 60 to 75 with urothelial cancer. This sample comprised PBMCs, obtained around atezolizumab (anti-PD-L1) treatment. This chain connects TRBV25-1 to TRBJ1-2, with D maybe TRBD1 (5 bases). The CDR3 loop is CASGGGYGYTF. DNA of the CDR3: TGTGCCAGTGGGGGAGGCTATGGCTACACCTTC.